This is a list of T cell receptor beta chains from one sample in a study of T cell responses to AZD1222 COVID-19 vaccine. The protocol was immunoSEQ multiplex PCR, while the TCRdb copy is restricted to in-frame clones and leaves out a portion. The sample lists about 200,000 clones, approximately 91% occurring once. This specimen was peripheral blood, taken 28 days after the second AZD1222 dose. These receptor sequences come from an adult who received the AZD1222 COVID-19 vaccine. Each CDR3 is given with its conserved first and last residue.

TRBV4-1	TRBJ2-3	CASSLGLARTSTDTQYF
TRBV4-1	TRBJ2-7	CASSPGVAGSYEQYF
TRBV19	TRBJ1-4	CASSISDFEKLFF
TRBV7-2	TRBJ1-2	CASSERGNYGYTF
TRBV25-1	TRBJ2-7	CASSEPGTPREQYF
TRBV6-5	TRBJ2-7	CASSYRGQGTYEQYF
TRBV6-5	TRBJ1-5	CARHAEGNQPQHF
TRBV11-3	TRBJ2-1	CASSLEGQPRNNEQFF
TRBV3-1/TRBV3-2	TRBJ2-4	CASSQLSSGSSDIQYF
TRBV24-1	TRBJ2-3	CATSDLLVGDTQYF
TRBV10-3	TRBJ1-2	CAITRTDNYGYTF
TRBV7-6	TRBJ2-5	CASSPGLAGYETQYF
TRBV6-2/TRBV6-3	TRBJ1-1	CASSYNRGQGNTEAFF
TRBV28	TRBJ1-5	CASSRHSQPQHF
TRBV2	TRBJ2-1	CASSPLNNEQFF
TRBV6-5	TRBJ1-6	CASTAGQNSPLHF
TRBV28	TRBJ2-7	CASSPRYRDFYEQYF
TRBV5-6	TRBJ2-3	CASSLPGQGNTDTQYF
TRBV5-1	TRBJ2-7	CASNLLQGANEQYF
TRBV27	TRBJ1-5	CASSSLQGPGGQPQHF
TRBV5-1	TRBJ2-6	CASSLVAGDNVLTF
TRBV6-5	TRBJ2-7	CASSSQLAGGEF